This T cell receptor beta chain was documented in a study of blood T cell repertoires in COVID-19. On the study more broadly: The analysed material was cDNA or gDNA that came from T cells, B-cell-depleted T cells, or PBMCs.

V was cut by 2 bases and J by 9 bases, with 17 bases left in between. Germline V lookup: CDR1 GTSNPN, CDR2 SVGIG (reference sequence). This CDR3 is 13 amino acids long. Source study methods: Amplification of reference gene primers provided the estimated nucleated cell counts. TCRdb's copy holds only in-frame clones and misses some; the assay was immunoSEQ multiplex PCR. For V, J and clone size, that table is used; D and trimming come from the DNA. The table includes roughly 25,000 clones, 75% to 85% detected once. Sequenced: peripheral blood. The TCR comes from a human donor in a cohort sampled during active COVID-19. V and J are TRBV30 and TRBJ2-7, with D unresolved. The CDR3, as DNA: TGTGCCTGGAGTTCCTCCCTGCGCTCCGGGCAGTACTTC. It is translated as CAWSSSLRSGQYF. Full variable domain (remainder filled in from reference TRBV30 and TRBJ2-7): SQTIHQWPATLVQPVGSPLSLECTVEGTSNPNLYWYRQAAGRGLQLLFYSVGIGQISSEVPQNLSASRPQDRQFILSSKKLLLSDSGFYLCAWSSSLRSGQYFGPGTRLTVT.